The T cell receptor beta chain described here comes from a study of blood T cell repertoires in COVID-19. Study-wide background: The samples span acute and convalescent COVID-19 from the United States, Italy and Spain.

As processed by the authors: The authors estimated nucleated cell counts from reference gene primer amplification. Method: immunoSEQ multiplex PCR; TCRdb's copy keeps in-frame clones and lacks some. V, J and clone size reflect that table, while D and trimming were determined from the DNA. The sample records 30,000 to 45,000 clones, about 88% being singletons. There are 15 residues in the CDR3. Unmatched junction bases numbered 5, after V lost 3 bases and J lost 4 bases. Germline V gene sequence: CDR1 LNHDA, CDR2 SQIVND (reference sequence). Material for sequencing was peripheral blood. This clonotype originated in a man in his sixties with active COVID-19. This chain uses TRBV19 with TRBJ1-1, with 10 bases aligning to TRBD1. CDR3 sequence: CASSISGTGVTEAFF. DNA for the CDR3: TGTGCCAGTAGTATTTCCGGGACAGGGGTCACTGAAGCTTTCTTT.